This T cell receptor beta chain is drawn from a study of cytomegalovirus exposure and HLA in healthy donors. Only in-frame clones appear in the TCRdb table, and some are missing; sequencing was by immunoSEQ multiplex PCR. The repertoire consists of 160,000 or so clones, with approximately 84% occurring once and the leading ten covering 10%. Notes on this clone: Its specificity is not known.

The study, taken as a whole, reports: Rarity held for most TCR sequences, but there were some public TCRs that occurred in many donors. Cytomegalovirus status was reportedly diagnosed by the classifier with high specificity and sensitivity.

The source of this sequence is a man younger than 45 in good health and CMV-seropositive. Material for sequencing was PBMCs.

The CDR3 loop reads CASSYSKEGPQHF. Written as DNA, the CDR3 is TGTGCCAGCAGTTACTCGAAAGAGGGGCCCCAGCATTTT. The V gene is TRBV6-6, the J gene TRBJ1-5, with unresolved D. Germline CDR1 reads MNHNY; CDR2 reads SVGAGI (reference sequence). Between the trimmed V and J ends, which lost 0 bases and 9 bases, there was a span of 9 bases. This CDR3 contains 13 residues.